This T cell receptor (beta chain) was identified during a study of T cells in Graves' hyperthyroidism and ophthalmopathy. Study results and limitations: Most thyroid clonotypes that were expanded above 0.001 also turned up in blood. Ophthalmopathy onset followed model prediction by a median about 6.9 months.

This clonotype was seen ten or more times. Its cognate antigen is unknown. The CDR3 totals 14 residues. The junction had 5 bases not matched to a gene; V was cut back by 5 bases and J by 1 base. Germline values: CDR1 MNHNS, CDR2 SASEGT. Amplification of TCR beta CDR3 regions used RNA as the template. The TCR CDR3 was amplified in a first-round RT-PCR using the HTBI primer set. TCRdb redid the calling of the multiplex PCR reads with MiXCR, one entry per CDR3 protein. The table includes 200,000 to 250,000 distinct CDR3 sequences, 18% detected once. Patients aged 18 to 65 had newly diagnosed hyperthyroidism that had lasted under 2 months. Diagnostic assessment was based on clinical symptoms, serum thyroxine and TRAb, thyroid ultrasound and orbital computed tomography.

The chain combines TRBV6-1 with TRBJ2-7, with 7 bases aligning to TRBD1. This TCR was recovered from a man aged 35 to 55 with Graves' hyperthyroidism. Input material: blood. Written as DNA, the CDR3 is TGTGCCAGCAGTCCCTGGGGACAGTCCTACGAGCAGTACTTC. Translated: CASSPWGQSYEQYF.